These 27 T cell receptor beta chains originate from one sample sequenced in a study of blood T cell repertoires in COVID-19. Assay: immunoSEQ multiplex PCR; the TCRdb copy retains only in-frame clones and omits some. The table shows around 19,000 clones, with 91% occurring only once. The specimen sequenced was peripheral blood. Receptors originate from a human donor in a cohort sampled during active COVID-19.

The chain is built from TRBV18 and TRBJ2-3; 12 nucleotides agree with TRBD2. With V trimmed by 0 bases and J by 1 base, 2 bases remained unmatched. Germline V CDR1 and CDR2: KGHSH, LQKENI. The CDR3 covers 17 residues. CDR3 in amino acids: CASSPPLAGGGTDTQYF. CDR3 in DNA: TGTGCCAGCTCACCACCCCTAGCGGGAGGGGGCACAGATACGCAGTATTTT.

This chain connects TRBV6-5 to TRBJ2-5, with 9 bases identical to TRBD1. The germline V gene has CDR1 MNHEY and CDR2 SVGAGI. CDR3 length: 15 amino acids. Trimming removed 0 bases from V and 7 bases from J; junction bases left unmatched: 6. In DNA, the CDR3 is TGTGCCAGCAGTTACTCCGGGACAGGGTACTGGACCCAGTACTTC. Its translation: CASSYSGTGYWTQYF.

The rearrangement joins TRBV5-1 to TRBJ1-5, with no clear D. V lost 4 bases and J 6 bases, leaving 14 bases between the germline ends. Germline V gene data show CDR1 as SGHRS and CDR2 as YFSETQ. There are 14 residues in the CDR3. CDR3 nucleotide sequence: TGCGCCAGCAGCCTTGACCCGAGGAGTCAGCCCCAGCATTTT. Protein product: CASSLDPRSQPQHF.

The chain recombines TRBV3-1 (or the pseudogene TRBV3-2) with TRBJ1-1; D gene uncertain. The CDR3 contains 14 residues. Germline V CDR1 and CDR2: LGHDT, YNNKEL (reference sequence). Deletions cut 1 base from V and 1 base from J, with 7 bases between. The CDR3 DNA is TGTGCCAGCAGCCAAGTAGGAGGGAACACTGAAGCTTTCTTT. Protein sequence: CASSQVGGNTEAFF.

The chain has TRBV24-1 and TRBJ1-2; unclear D gene. This CDR3 contains 13 residues. Trimming took 7 bases from V and 7 from J, leaving 15 bases between them. Per the germline V gene, CDR1 is KGHDR and CDR2 is SFDVKD. CDR3 coding DNA: TGTGCCACCAGCTCTCTCCCGGGTAGTGGCTACACCTTC. This translates into CATSSLPGSGYTF.

This chain connects TRBV9 to TRBJ1-1, with TRBD1 as a possible D gene (5 bases). Germline assignment: CDR1 SGDLS and CDR2 YYNGEE. V was trimmed by 0 bases and J by 3 bases, leaving 12 bases between them. The CDR3 spans 15 residues. The CDR3 nucleotides are TGTGCCAGCAGCGTAGCTAAAGGGGCGGACACTGAAGCTTTCTTT. As protein: CASSVAKGADTEAFF.

This chain joins TRBV5-1 and TRBJ1-4; D is undetermined. CDR1 is SGHRS, CDR2 YFSETQ, per germline. Trimming took 3 bases from V and 3 from J, leaving 12 bases between them. The CDR3 is 15 amino acids. CDR3 sequence (DNA): TGCGCCAGCAGCTGGGGAGGATCGGCTAATGAAAAACTGTTTTTT. Its protein is CASSWGGSANEKLFF.

The V call is TRBV19, the J call TRBJ2-2, with TRBD2 matching 12 bases. CDR3 length equals 17 residues. The germline gives CDR1 LNHDA, CDR2 SQIVND (reference sequence). With 5 bases clipped from V and 0 bases from J, the junction kept 4 bases outside the gene matches. Written as DNA, the CDR3 is TGTGCCAGTAGTCTAGGACTAGCGGGAACGAACACCGGGGAGCTGTTTTTT. Encoded protein: CASSLGLAGTNTGELFF.

The gene calls are TRBV7-2 and TRBJ2-3; 8 nucleotides agree with TRBD2. The germline CDR1 and CDR2 sequences are SGHTA and FQGNSA. V shed 2 bases and J 1 base; nucleotides not matched to a gene: 2. The CDR3 length is 15 residues. CDR3 in DNA: TGTGCCAGCAGCTTAAGCGGGAGTGGCACAGATACGCAGTATTTT. It translates to CASSLSGSGTDTQYF. The full variable domain, completed using reference TRBV7-2 and TRBJ2-3, is GAGVSQSPSNKVTEKGKDVELRCDPISGHTALYWYRQSLGQGLEFLIYFQGNSAPDKSGLPSDRFSAERTGGSVSTLTIQRTQQEDSAVYLCASSLSGSGTDTQYFGPGTRLTVL.

The chain uses TRBV5-1 and TRBJ2-2; unclear D gene. V was shortened by 0 bases and J by 6 bases, with 12 bases between the two germline ends. CDR3 length: 15 residues. Germline CDR1 and CDR2: SGHRS and YFSETQ. The CDR3: CASSLDAYLPGELFF. CDR3 bases: TGCGCCAGCAGCTTGGACGCCTACTTACCCGGGGAGCTGTTTTTT.

J is TRBJ2-1 and V is TRBV3-1 (or the pseudogene TRBV3-2); 9 bases are a match to TRBD1. This CDR3 contains 14 residues. The trim removed 4 bases at V and 9 bases at J, leaving 7 bases unmatched. Germline loops: CDR1 LGHDT, CDR2 YNNKEL (reference sequence). The DNA for the CDR3 is TGTGCCAGCAGCCCGACAGGGGGACGAGGTGAGCAGTTCTTC. It encodes CASSPTGGRGEQFF.

The V gene is TRBV11-3, the J gene TRBJ1-4; TRBD1 aligns across 7 bases. CDR3 length: 15 residues. CDR1 and CDR2 from the germline V gene are SGHNT and YENEEA. Trimming cost V 5 bases and J 7 bases; bases outside gene matches: 10. The CDR3 loop reads CASSPNTGAGEKLFF. As DNA, the CDR3 is TGTGCCAGCAGCCCTAACACAGGGGCGGGTGAAAAACTGTTTTTT.

This clone was seen only once. The V gene is TRBV6-5, the J gene TRBJ2-7; TRBD1 might be the D (5 bases). This CDR3 spans 15 amino acids. Germline loops: CDR1 MNHEY, CDR2 SVGAGI. V shed 6 bases and J shed 6 bases, with 21 bases lying between them. CDR3 residues: CASSPDRPLRGEQYF. CDR3 nucleotides: TGTGCCAGCAGCCCAGACAGACCTCTACGCGGCGAGCAGTACTTC.

The rearrangement joins TRBV19 to TRBJ1-2; D is perhaps TRBD1 (6 bases). Germline CDR1 LNHDA, CDR2 SQIVND (reference sequence). CDR3 size: 14 residues. V shed 6 bases and J shed 10 bases, with 21 bases lying between them. The CDR3 region is CASRRQGTLSSYTF. The CDR3 bases are TGTGCCAGTAGAAGGCAGGGGACACTGTCCTCCTACACCTTC.

The chain carries TRBV30 and TRBJ2-3; 8 positions agree with TRBD1. This CDR3 spans 15 amino acids. CDR1 and CDR2 from the germline V gene are GTSNPN and SVGIG (reference sequence). V was pared by 3 bases and J by 3 bases, with 8 bases of the junction left unmatched. This CDR3 is CAWSGQGSRTDTQYF. In DNA, the CDR3 is TGTGCCTGGAGCGGACAGGGTTCTAGGACAGATACGCAGTATTTT.

The V gene is TRBV5-4, the J gene TRBJ1-2, with D uncertain. V was clipped by 0 bases and J by 5 bases, with 5 bases between them. CDR3 length: 12 amino acids. The germline V gene encodes CDR1 SGHNT and CDR2 YYREEE (reference sequence). The CDR3 sequence: CASSLGEYGYTF. The CDR3 DNA reads TGTGCCAGCAGCTTGGGGGAGTATGGCTACACCTTC.

The chain has TRBV27 and TRBJ2-7, with 8 bases fitting TRBD2. Germline CDR1 is MNHEY and CDR2 is SMNVEV (reference sequence). This CDR3 has 15 residues. Germline trimming cut 5 bases from V and 9 bases from J; bases unmatched to any gene: 15. The CDR3 nucleotides are TGTGCCAGCAGTCTAGGGACTAGTAGGACCTTTGGGCAGTACTTC. This translates into CASSLGTSRTFGQYF.

The chain employs TRBV3-1 (or the pseudogene TRBV3-2) and TRBJ1-2; D may be TRBD1 (5 bases). CDR3 length equals 12 residues. Germline V gives CDR1 LGHDT, CDR2 YNNKEL (reference sequence). V lost 8 bases and J lost 3, with 10 bases in between. The CDR3 DNA is TGTGCCAGCGGCGACAGATACTATGGCTACACCTTC. It yields the protein CASGDRYYGYTF.

The genes are TRBV9 and TRBJ2-1, with 12 bases identical to TRBD2. The CDR3 sequence is 20 residues long. Germline lookup yields CDR1 SGDLS and CDR2 YYNGEE. Trimming took 3 bases from V and 3 from J; bases not matched to a gene: 16. For the CDR3, the DNA is TGTGCCAGCAGCGACAAGGAGGGTCTAGCGGGAGGGAAAGGCTACAATGAGCAGTTCTTC. Translated, it gives CASSDKEGLAGGKGYNEQFF.

This chain links TRBV15 with TRBJ2-1, with D possibly TRBD2 on 5 matching bases. The CDR3 contains 15 residues. CDR1 is LNHNV and CDR2 is YYDKDF in the germline V gene (reference sequence). V was trimmed by 7 bases and J by 4 bases, leaving 17 bases between them. In DNA, the CDR3 is TGTGCCACCAAAAGCACTAGGAGCGCATACAATGAGCAGTTCTTC. It encodes CATKSTRSAYNEQFF.

This clone showed up just once. The V gene is TRBV7-9, the J gene TRBJ2-7, with a possible D match to TRBD2 (5 bases). V lost 1 base and J lost 7, with 14 bases in between. The germline CDR1 and CDR2 sequences are SEHNR and FQNEAQ (reference sequence). The CDR3 covers 14 residues. The CDR3 coding sequence is TGTGCCAGCAGCTTAGAATTCGGGGTTGGGGAGCAGTACTTC. Amino acid sequence: CASSLEFGVGEQYF.

The rearrangement uses TRBV3-1 (or the pseudogene TRBV3-2) and TRBJ2-3; weak D call: TRBD1 (5 bases). This CDR3 comprises 21 residues. V lost 0 bases, J lost 2 bases, and 27 bases lay in between. Germline CDR1 and CDR2: LGHDT and YNNKEL (reference sequence). This CDR3 reads CASSQDRGFRGERLLTDTQYF. The CDR3 DNA is TGTGCCAGCAGCCAAGATAGGGGCTTCAGAGGAGAGAGATTACTCACAGATACGCAGTATTTT.

CDR3: CATSPSGDSYEQYF. CDR3 coding DNA: TGTGCCACCAGCCCTTCAGGGGACTCCTACGAGCAGTACTTC. This chain links TRBV24-1 with TRBJ2-7; D may be TRBD1 (6 bases). The V gene lost 7 bases and the J gene lost 0 bases, with 12 bases spanning the gap. CDR3 length: 14 amino acids. The V gene's germline CDR1 is KGHDR and CDR2 SFDVKD.

This chain connects TRBV7-8 to TRBJ2-2; TRBD2 matches at 11 bases. Losses at the gene ends were 3 bases for V and 5 bases for J; bases not matched to a gene: 2. The germline gives CDR1 SGHVS, CDR2 FQNEAQ. CDR3 length: 15 residues. CDR3 bases: TGTGCCAGCAGCTTTAGCGGGGGGGCGACCGGGGAGCTGTTTTTT. This encodes CASSFSGGATGELFF.

V is TRBV10-2 and J is TRBJ1-4, with 8 bases identical to TRBD1. Germline trimming cut 6 bases from V and 7 bases from J; bases unmatched to any gene: 10. Germline CDR1 reads WSHSY; CDR2 reads SAAADI. The CDR3 is 15 amino acids. This chain's CDR3 is CASSFGQGWSEKLFF. CDR3 sequence (DNA): TGCGCCAGCAGCTTCGGACAGGGATGGAGTGAAAAACTGTTTTTT.

The DNA for the CDR3 is TGTGCCAGCAGCCAAGCTAGGGGGCCGAGCTATGGCTACACCTTC. It translates to CASSQARGPSYGYTF. The chain uses TRBV4-2 and TRBJ1-2; 7 bases align to TRBD1. CDR1 LGHNA and CDR2 YNFKEQ come from the germline V gene. The CDR3 sequence is 15 residues long. J was trimmed by 4 bases and V by 1 base; bases with no gene match: 6.

This sequence joins TRBV24-1 and TRBJ1-2; TRBD1 matches at 7 bases. The V gene end was trimmed by 4 bases and the J gene end by 0 bases; junction bases not matched to a gene: 10. There are 17 residues in the CDR3. Germline V lookup: CDR1 KGHDR, CDR2 SFDVKD. The CDR3 nucleotides read TGTGCCACCAGTGACCCACAGGGGTCGGAGCCTAACTATGGCTACACCTTC. The encoded protein is CATSDPQGSEPNYGYTF.